This T cell receptor beta chain derives from a study of identical twins (dated by TCRdb to about 2016). General notes on the study: The study deep-sequenced TCR alpha and beta repertoires from monozygotic twins, unrelated adults of various ages and cord blood to test whether fetal clonotypes persist. To rule out contamination, replicate twin experiments were performed at different times with different library preparation protocols. Here is what the overall study found, with its caveats: Invariant T cells such as MAIT and iNKT could partly confound zero-insertion analyses, although diverse VJ usage argued against such confounding for most clonotypes. Recombination models systematically underestimated out-of-frame TCR alpha sharing in monozygotic twins but agreed with sharing between unrelated individuals. Fewer insertions were carried by abundant cord blood beta clonotypes, a similar but weaker trend appeared in young adult naive repertoires, and no such trend appeared in memory repertoires. Conclusions relied on cross-sectional statistical analysis, since the same donors could not be followed over many years. Compared with coincidental sharing between unrelated individuals, out-of-frame TCR alpha sequences shared between twins had an excess of sequences with low generation probability. In beta out-of-frame sequences, excess twin sharing was weaker, because having fewer shared sequences lowered the signal-to-noise ratio.

This clonotype has a count of ten or more. The antigen this receptor binds is unknown. Nothing much larger sits one base from this clone, and base qualities are not available. Every donor in the study was a healthy Caucasian. Three pairs of female monozygotic twins, all aged roughly 18 to 29 years, made up the twin cohort. Positive isolation kits from Invitrogen were used to isolate the CD4+ and CD8+ T cell populations. Library preparation was by 5' RACE. Reads for this sample came from an Illumina HiSeq 2000. A universal primer binding site was introduced by template switching, and a unique molecular identifier was present in the final cDNA, enabling accurate counting of TCR cDNA molecules. Specific primers in the conserved constant-segment region were used to synthesize first-strand cDNA for the TCR alpha and beta chains. Each cDNA library was double barcoded, with a SMART-Mk sample barcode plus Illumina barcodes, to control for contamination. TruSeq adapter sequences, together with Illumina sample barcodes, were added in two successive PCR steps. The TCR alpha and beta cDNA libraries were sequenced on the Illumina HiSeq platform using custom primers. For the original study's pipeline: Unique molecular identifiers were extracted from raw reads with MiGEC, and CDR3 positions were determined with MiXCR. Recombination models were inferred per individual with the repgenHMM and IGoR tools using an EM algorithm. Shared clonotypes were analyzed with the tcR package in R, and sharing was normalized by the product of cloneset sizes. To study raw recombination without the effects of thymic and clonal selection, out-of-frame nonproductive sequences were analyzed. Using fastp trimming at Q25 and MiXCR clonotype assembly, TCRdb reanalyzed the public sequencing data and kept in-frame beta chains. A single entry per CDR3 protein holds the most common genes and DNA from its merged rows. These V and J calls rely on TCRdb rather than the paper's analysis. The sample data list just over 500,000 distinct CDR3 sequences, and about 20% of these were observed just once. 0.91% of the sample lies in the top ten.

The V end loses 5 bases and the J end loses 4 bases, and a stretch of 8 bases separates them. The germline V gene (reference sequence) gives CDR1 as DFQATT and CDR2 as SNEGSKA. The CDR3 runs 11 residues from the cysteine to the phenylalanine. The only DNA kept is the CDR3, 33 bases in frame from the first base. This sample was also put to use in a study of T cells expressing NK-cell markers. From that second study: TCR beta-chain repertoires were profiled in sorted CD3+CD56+NKG2C+, CD3+CD56+NKG2C- and CD3+CD56-NKG2C+ T-cell subsets from several donors. Among the eight sequenced donors, only one was HCMV-seronegative, while the other seven were HCMV-seropositive. To restrict sorting to alphabetaTCR-expressing T cells, an anti-gammadeltaTCR antibody was added in several experiments. In several donors, the dominant CD3+CD56+NKG2C+ clonotypes were found to rank among the top 10 CD8+ clonotypes and to make up 1.0-7.0% of CD8+ T cells. Those dominant clonotypes were again the most abundant among CD3+CD56-NKG2C+ cells in a handful of donors, at roughly 25-60.1%. Whether the expanded NKG2C-expressing T cell clones were specific for HCMV antigens remained unclear. Randomly selected healthy volunteers, three men and five women, were used as the eight sequenced donors. HCMV-specific IgG was detected in serum with a commercial ELISA kit to determine HCMV serostatus. MIGEC was used to demultiplex reads and group the reads by UMI, and MiTCR was used to assemble and quantify clonotypes. To remove erroneous sequences, TCR cDNA sequences were retained only when supported by two or more reads. The tcR package was used for downstream repertoire analysis, with clonotypes matched between fractions based on CDR3 nucleotide sequence plus V segment. VDJmatch was used to annotate antigen specificity against VDJdb, with one amino acid substitution in CDR3 allowed.

This receptor was identified in a woman aged 18-29 years in good health. The chain links TRBV20-1 with TRBJ2-5, and perhaps TRBD1 as D gene, on 6 matching bases. Specimen: CD4+ T cells sorted from blood. CDR3 sequence: CSAGRGETQYF. Read as DNA, the sequence is TGCAGTGCTGGCAGGGGAGAGACCCAGTACTTC.